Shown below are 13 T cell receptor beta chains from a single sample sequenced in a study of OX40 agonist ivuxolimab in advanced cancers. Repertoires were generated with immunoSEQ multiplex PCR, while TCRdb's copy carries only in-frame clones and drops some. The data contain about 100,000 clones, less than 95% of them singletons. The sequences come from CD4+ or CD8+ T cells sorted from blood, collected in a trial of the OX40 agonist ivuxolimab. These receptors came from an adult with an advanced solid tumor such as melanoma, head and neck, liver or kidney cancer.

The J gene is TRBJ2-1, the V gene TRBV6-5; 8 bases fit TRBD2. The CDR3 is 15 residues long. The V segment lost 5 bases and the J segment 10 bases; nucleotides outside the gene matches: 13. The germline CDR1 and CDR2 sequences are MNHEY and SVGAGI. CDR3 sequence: CASSPAGVREGEQFF. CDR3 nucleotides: TGTGCCAGCAGTCCAGCGGGAGTCCGAGAGGGGGAGCAGTTCTTC.

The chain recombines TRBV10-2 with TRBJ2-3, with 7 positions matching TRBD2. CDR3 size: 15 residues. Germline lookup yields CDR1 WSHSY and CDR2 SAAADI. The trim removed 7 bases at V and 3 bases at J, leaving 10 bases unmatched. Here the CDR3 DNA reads TGCGCCAGCATAGGGCGCGGGAGAGGGACAGATACGCAGTATTTT. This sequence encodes CASIGRGRGTDTQYF.

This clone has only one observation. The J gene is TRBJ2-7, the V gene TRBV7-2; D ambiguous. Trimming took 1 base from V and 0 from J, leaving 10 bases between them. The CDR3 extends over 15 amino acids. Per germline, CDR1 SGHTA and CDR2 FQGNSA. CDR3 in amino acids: CASSLGPQASYEQYF. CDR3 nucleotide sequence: TGTGCCAGCAGCTTAGGGCCCCAAGCCTCCTACGAGCAGTACTTC.

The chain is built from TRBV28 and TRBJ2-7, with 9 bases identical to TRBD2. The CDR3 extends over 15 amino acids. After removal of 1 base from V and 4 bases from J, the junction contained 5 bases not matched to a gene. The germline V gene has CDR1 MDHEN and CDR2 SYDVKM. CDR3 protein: CASSLYRTSVYEQYF. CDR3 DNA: TGTGCCAGCAGTTTATACCGGACTAGCGTATACGAGCAGTACTTC.

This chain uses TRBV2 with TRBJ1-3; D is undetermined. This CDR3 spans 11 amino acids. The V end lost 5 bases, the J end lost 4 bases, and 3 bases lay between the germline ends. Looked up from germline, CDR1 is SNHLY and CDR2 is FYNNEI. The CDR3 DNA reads TGTGCCAGCAGTATCGGAAACACCATATATTTT. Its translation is CASSIGNTIYF.

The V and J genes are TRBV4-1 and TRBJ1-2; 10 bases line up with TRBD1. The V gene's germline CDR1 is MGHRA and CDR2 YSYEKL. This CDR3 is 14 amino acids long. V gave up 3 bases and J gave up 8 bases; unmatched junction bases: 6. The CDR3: CASSQGTGVGGYTF. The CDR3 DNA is TGCGCCAGCAGCCAGGGGACAGGGGTTGGGGGCTACACCTTC.

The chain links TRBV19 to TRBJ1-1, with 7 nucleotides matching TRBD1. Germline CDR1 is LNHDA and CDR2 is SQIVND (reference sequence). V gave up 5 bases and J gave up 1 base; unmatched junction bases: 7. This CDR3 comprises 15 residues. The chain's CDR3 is CASSPQRQGNTEAFF. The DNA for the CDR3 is TGTGCCAGTAGTCCCCAGAGACAGGGGAACACTGAAGCTTTCTTT.

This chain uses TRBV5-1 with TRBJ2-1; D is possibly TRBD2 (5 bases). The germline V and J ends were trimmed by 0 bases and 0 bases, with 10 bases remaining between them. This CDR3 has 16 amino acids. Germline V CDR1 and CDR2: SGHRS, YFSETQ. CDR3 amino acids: CASSLAGLFSYNEQFF. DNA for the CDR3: TGCGCCAGCAGCTTGGCCGGACTTTTCTCCTACAATGAGCAGTTCTTC.

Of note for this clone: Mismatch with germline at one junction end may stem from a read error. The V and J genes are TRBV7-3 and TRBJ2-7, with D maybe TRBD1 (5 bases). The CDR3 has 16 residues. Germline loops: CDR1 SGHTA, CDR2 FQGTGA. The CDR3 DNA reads TGTGCCAGCAGTTTAAACTCCGCGACAGTCTTCTCCGAGCAGTACTTC. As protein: CASSLNSATVFSEQYF.

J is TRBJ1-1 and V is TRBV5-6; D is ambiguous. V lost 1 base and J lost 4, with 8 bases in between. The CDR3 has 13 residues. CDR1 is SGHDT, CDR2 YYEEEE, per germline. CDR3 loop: CASSLPTATEAFF. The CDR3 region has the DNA TGTGCCAGCAGCTTGCCGACGGCCACTGAAGCTTTCTTT.

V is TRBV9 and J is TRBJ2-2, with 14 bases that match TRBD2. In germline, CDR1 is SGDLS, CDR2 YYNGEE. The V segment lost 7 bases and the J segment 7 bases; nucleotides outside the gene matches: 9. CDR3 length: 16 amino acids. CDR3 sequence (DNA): TGTGCCAGCCGAAGGGGACTAGCGGGAGCGAACGGGGAGCTGTTTTTT. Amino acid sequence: CASRRGLAGANGELFF.

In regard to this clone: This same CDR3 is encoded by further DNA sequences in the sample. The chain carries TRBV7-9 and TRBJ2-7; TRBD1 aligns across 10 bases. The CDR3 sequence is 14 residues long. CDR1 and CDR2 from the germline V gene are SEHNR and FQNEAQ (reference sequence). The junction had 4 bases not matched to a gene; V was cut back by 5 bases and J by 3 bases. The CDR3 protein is CASSPGQGDYEQYF. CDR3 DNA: TGTGCCAGCAGCCCCGGACAGGGGGACTACGAGCAGTACTTC.

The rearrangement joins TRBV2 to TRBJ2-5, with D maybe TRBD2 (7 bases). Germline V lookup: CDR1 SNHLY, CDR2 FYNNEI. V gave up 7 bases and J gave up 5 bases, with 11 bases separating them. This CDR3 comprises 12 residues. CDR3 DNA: TGTGCCAGCACCGGGGGGCTGGAGACCCAGTACTTC. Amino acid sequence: CASTGGLETQYF. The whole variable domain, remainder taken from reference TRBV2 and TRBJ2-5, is EPEVTQTPSHQVTQMGQEVILRCVPISNHLYFYWYRQILGQKVEFLVSFYNNEISEKSEIFDDQFSVERPDGSNFTLKIRSTKLEDSAMYFCASTGGLETQYFGPGTRLLVL.